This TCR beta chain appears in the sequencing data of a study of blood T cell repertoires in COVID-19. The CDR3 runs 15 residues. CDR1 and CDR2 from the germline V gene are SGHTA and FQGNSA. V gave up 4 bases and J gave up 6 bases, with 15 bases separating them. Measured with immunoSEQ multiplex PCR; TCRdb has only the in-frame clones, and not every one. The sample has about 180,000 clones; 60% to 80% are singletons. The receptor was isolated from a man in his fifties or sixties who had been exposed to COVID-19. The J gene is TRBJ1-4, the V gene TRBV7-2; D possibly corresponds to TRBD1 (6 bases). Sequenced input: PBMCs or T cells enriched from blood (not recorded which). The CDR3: CASSSGRGGDEKLFF. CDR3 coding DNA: TGTGCCAGCAGCTCTGGTAGGGGGGGGGATGAAAAACTGTTTTTT.